This T cell receptor (beta chain) was identified in a study of CD8+ T cells in alopecia areata. On the study more broadly: Those patients who were treated received oral tofacitinib, which was given at 5 to 10 mg twice daily for moderate-to-severe alopecia areata.

This CDR3 is 18 amino acids long. CDR1 is SGDLS, CDR2 YYNGEE, per germline. Trimming removed 0 bases from V and 1 base from J, with 17 bases in between. As the sequencing template, cDNA was produced by extracting RNA and reverse transcribing it. Repertoires were generated with immunoSEQ multiplex PCR, while TCRdb's copy carries only in-frame clones and drops some. The data hold roughly 73,000 clones, with 29% observed a single time. The treatment: oral pan-JAK inhibitor, 5-10 mg twice daily. There are many counts of this clone. V is TRBV9 and J is TRBJ1-3; perhaps TRBD1 as D (5 bases). The sequencing used CD8+ T cells sorted from blood, collected at week 4, from a patient treated with tofacitinib. The sequence came from a human donor with alopecia areata. The CDR3 protein is CASSVAGYKDKSGNTIYF. The CDR3, as DNA: TGTGCCAGCAGCGTAGCTGGTTATAAGGACAAATCTGGAAACACCATATATTTT.